Listed here are 5 T cell receptor beta chains from one sample, sequenced in a study of T cell clonality in common variable immunodeficiency. Only in-frame clones appear in the TCRdb table, and some are missing; sequencing was by immunoSEQ multiplex PCR. This sample comprises about 44,000 clones, none seen once only. The sample taken for sequencing was peripheral blood mononuclear cells. The receptor source for this set is a person aged 18 to 70 in good health.

This clone was counted many times. The CDR3 goes on 3 residues after the read ends, and that part is filled in from the germline J gene. The chain couples TRBV6-2 or TRBV6-3 to TRBJ1-1; no definite D call. V was pared by 5 bases and J by 5 bases, with 12 bases between. The CDR3 spans 13 residues. Germline assignment: CDR1 MNHEY and CDR2 SVGEGT. The CDR3 DNA, read in part, is TGTGCCAGCAGTGCTCAGGCCCGGACTGAA. This sequence encodes CASSAQARTE. The full-length CDR3 reads as CASSAQARTEAFF.

This clone was seen at least ten times. The read stops 3 residues short of the end of the CDR3; the missing end is completed from the germline J gene. The chain employs TRBV20-1 and TRBJ2-3; possible D gene TRBD2, 6 bases. The CDR3 sequence is 13 residues long. V was clipped by 5 bases and J by 0 bases, with 9 bases between them. The germline V gene encodes CDR1 DFQATT and CDR2 SNEGSKA (reference sequence). This CDR3 is CSAQRASTDTQYF. The CDR3 DNA, read in part, is TGCAGTGCTCAGCGGGCTAGCACAGATACG.

This clone was seen many times. The read ends 3 residues shy of where the CDR3 ends; the end is completed using the germline J gene. The chain joins TRBV4-2 to TRBJ1-6; 7 bases align to TRBD1. The V segment lost 0 bases and the J segment 5 bases; nucleotides outside the gene matches: 4. The CDR3 runs 16 residues. Germline V CDR1 and CDR2: LGHNA, YNFKEQ. The part of the CDR3 DNA that was read is TGTGCCAGCAGCCAAGAGGTAGGGACAGATAATTCACCC. It specifies CASSQEVGTDNSP. The CDR3 reads in full as CASSQEVGTDNSPLHF.

This clone has ten or more counts. Coverage ceases 3 residues before the CDR3 finishes, and the germline J gene fills in the end. The V gene is TRBV6-2 or TRBV6-3, the J gene TRBJ1-1, with no clear D. Germline V lookup: CDR1 MNHEY, CDR2 SVGEGT. This CDR3 has 13 residues. V lost 7 bases, J lost 1 base, and 10 bases lay in between. The sequenced part of the CDR3 DNA is TGTGCCAGCATTACTAGCCAGAACACTGAA. It specifies CASITSQNTE. The CDR3 in its entirety is CASITSQNTEAFF.

Notes on this clone: The read halts 3 residues ahead of the CDR3 end, with the missing end drawn from the germline J gene. V gene TRBV25-1 combines with J gene TRBJ2-5, with D unresolved. V was shortened by 6 bases and J by 7 bases, with 24 bases between the two germline ends. The CDR3 runs 16 residues. Germline V gene lookup returns CDR1 MGHDK and CDR2 SYGVNS. CDR3 DNA (partial): TGTGCCAGCAGACATACGGGTCCTTTACCTTCGGGGACC. This translates into CASRHTGPLPSGT. The full CDR3 reads CASRHTGPLPSGTQYF. The full variable domain, its missing parts supplied by reference TRBV25-1 and TRBJ2-5, is EADIYQTPRYLVIGTGKKITLECSQTMGHDKMYWYQQDPGMELHLIHYSYGVNSTEKGDLSSESTVSRIRTEHFPLTLESARPSHTSQYLCASRHTGPLPSGTQYFGPGTRLLVL.